This passage covers 10 T cell receptor beta chains from one sample sequenced in a study of cytomegalovirus exposure and HLA in healthy donors. Produced via immunoSEQ multiplex PCR; TCRdb's table is partial and in-frame only. The repertoire includes 150,000 to 200,000 clones, about 86% of them detected once, and around 2.8% sits in the top ten. Sequencing was performed on PBMCs. Receptors originate from a woman aged 18-29 years in good health and CMV-seropositive.

The chain couples TRBV29-1 to TRBJ1-2; D is ambiguous. The CDR3 length is 13 residues. V lost 0 bases and J 4 bases, leaving 9 bases between the germline ends. CDR1 and CDR2 from the germline V gene are SQVTM and ANQGSEA. The CDR3 here is CSVEEPGSYGYTF. CDR3 sequence (DNA): TGCAGCGTTGAAGAACCGGGGAGCTATGGCTACACCTTC.

The chain employs TRBV4-1 and TRBJ1-1; 7 bases line up with TRBD1. Looked up from germline, CDR1 is MGHRA and CDR2 is YSYEKL. The CDR3 runs to 18 residues. V shed 2 bases and J 0 bases; nucleotides not matched to a gene: 12. CDR3 amino acids: CASSQPGQLNDMNTEAFF. The CDR3 region has the DNA TGCGCCAGCAGCCAACCGGGACAGCTTAACGACATGAACACTGAAGCTTTCTTT.

There are a few counts of this clone. The chain is built from TRBV7-2 and TRBJ1-6; D is possibly TRBD1 (5 bases). The CDR3 extends over 14 amino acids. Germline V gene data show CDR1 as SGHTA and CDR2 as FQGNSA. Trimming removed 7 bases at V and 6 bases at J, with 13 bases between. Here the CDR3 DNA reads TGTGCCAGCACGGTAACTGGGGCTAATTCACCCCTCCACTTT. This translates into CASTVTGANSPLHF. The variable domain in full, completed from reference TRBV7-2 and TRBJ1-6, reads GAGVSQSPSNKVTEKGKDVELRCDPISGHTALYWYRQSLGQGLEFLIYFQGNSAPDKSGLPSDRFSAERTGGSVSTLTIQRTQQEDSAVYLCASTVTGANSPLHFGNGTRLTVT.

This clone was detected only a few times. V usage is TRBV27 and J usage is TRBJ1-2; D may be TRBD1 (6 bases). Germline V gene data show CDR1 as MNHEY and CDR2 as SMNVEV (reference sequence). This CDR3 spans 14 amino acids. Trimming cost V 0 bases and J 6 bases, with 11 bases left between them. Here the CDR3 reads CASSLSTGMDGYTF. In DNA form, the CDR3 reads TGTGCCAGCAGTTTATCCACAGGGATGGATGGCTACACCTTC.

In DNA, the CDR3 is TGTGCCAGCAGCGTAAGGCCTAGCGGGGGGGCAAGCACAGATACGCAGTATTTT. Translating gives CASSVRPSGGASTDTQYF. The chain recombines TRBV9 with TRBJ2-3, with 12 bases matching TRBD2. Germline assignment: CDR1 SGDLS and CDR2 YYNGEE. The V and J ends lost 1 base and 0 bases, in that order; junction bases with no gene match: 6. The CDR3 loop spans 18 amino acids.

The sample holds a few counts of this clone. The chain employs TRBV7-3 and TRBJ2-7; the match to TRBD1 covers 9 bases. This CDR3 contains 15 residues. The V segment lost 7 bases and the J segment 1 base; nucleotides outside the gene matches: 8. Germline loops: CDR1 SGHTA, CDR2 FQGTGA. The CDR3 DNA reads TGTGCCAGCACCATGGGGGACAGGGCTTCCTACGAGCAGTACTTC. Its translation: CASTMGDRASYEQYF. The variable domain in full, with the rest retrieved from reference TRBV7-3 and TRBJ2-7, is GAGVSQTPSNKVTEKGKYVELRCDPISGHTALYWYRQSLGQGPEFLIYFQGTGAADDSGLPNDRFFAVRPEGSVSTLKIQRTERGDSAVYLCASTMGDRASYEQYFGPGTRLTVT.

This chain connects TRBV7-9 to TRBJ1-2; D ambiguous. The germline V and J ends were trimmed by 7 bases and 2 bases, with 8 bases remaining between them. The CDR3 loop spans 12 amino acids. The V gene's germline CDR1 is SEHNR and CDR2 FQNEAQ (reference sequence). The CDR3 here is CASIGRNYGYTF. The CDR3 region has the DNA TGTGCCAGCATAGGGAGAAACTATGGCTACACCTTC.

This rearrangement joins TRBV7-2 to TRBJ1-6, with 9 bases matching TRBD1. The CDR3 length is 15 residues. V lost 4 bases and J lost 9; bases outside the gene matches: 7. In germline, CDR1 is SGHTA, CDR2 FQGNSA. The CDR3 here is CASSSTGGMGSPLHF. DNA for the CDR3: TGTGCCAGCAGCTCTACAGGGGGCATGGGTTCACCCCTCCACTTT.

CDR3 sequence (DNA): TGCGCCAGCAGCTCACCTATAACAGGGCGAGTTTCCTACAATGAGCAGTTCTTC. Amino acids: CASSSPITGRVSYNEQFF. The chain has TRBV5-1 and TRBJ2-1, with D perhaps TRBD1 (6 bases). With 3 bases removed from V and 1 base from J, the gap between germline ends came to 20 bases. Germline V gene lookup returns CDR1 SGHRS and CDR2 YFSETQ. This CDR3 has 18 amino acids.

This chain joins TRBV7-8 and TRBJ1-5, with D unresolved. Trimming pared 2 bases from V and 4 bases from J, leaving 6 bases between. CDR1 and CDR2 from the germline V gene are SGHVS and FQNEAQ. The CDR3 consists of 13 residues. CDR3 bases: TGTGCCAGCAGCTTATGGGAGAATCAGCCCCAGCATTTT. Translation gives CASSLWENQPQHF.